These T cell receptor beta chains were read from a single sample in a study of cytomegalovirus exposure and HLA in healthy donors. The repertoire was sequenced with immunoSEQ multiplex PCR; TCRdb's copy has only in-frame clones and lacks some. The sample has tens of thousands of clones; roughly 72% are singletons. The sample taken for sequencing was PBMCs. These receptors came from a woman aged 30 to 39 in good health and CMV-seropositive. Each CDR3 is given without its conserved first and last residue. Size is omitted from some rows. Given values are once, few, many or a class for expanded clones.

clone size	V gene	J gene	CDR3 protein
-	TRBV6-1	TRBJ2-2	ASNIDGTGFRELF
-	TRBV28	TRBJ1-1	ASSPSDPTEAF
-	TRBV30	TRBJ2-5	AWTGTGYSQYQETQY
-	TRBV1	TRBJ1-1	TSSQYRTDCPEAF
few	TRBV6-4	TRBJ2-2	ASSQISGQGAGELF
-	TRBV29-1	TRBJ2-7	SVGQLAGEDEQY
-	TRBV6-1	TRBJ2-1	ASSEPGLAGGTSYNEQF
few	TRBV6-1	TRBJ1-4	ASDRSTNEKLF
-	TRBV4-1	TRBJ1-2	ASSQDQGNSYGYT
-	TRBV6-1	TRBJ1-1	ASGGTGKAF
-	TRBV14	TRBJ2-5	ASSNWGGHLQETQY
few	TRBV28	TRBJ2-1	ASSLYSGRAGHEQF
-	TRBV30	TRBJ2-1	AWSVLGIRQF
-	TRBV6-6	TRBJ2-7	ASSLGSGRPYEQY
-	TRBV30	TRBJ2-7	AWSVNAGLSYEQY
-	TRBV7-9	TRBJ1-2	ASSPGQQNYGYT
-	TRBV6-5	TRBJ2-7	ASSYSERGYEQY
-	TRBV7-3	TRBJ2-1	ASSPTGLSYNEQF
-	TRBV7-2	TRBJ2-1	ASSFVAGEGNEQF
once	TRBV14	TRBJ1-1	ASNTRGMNTEAF
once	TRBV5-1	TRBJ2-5	ASSPGLAGAVTQY
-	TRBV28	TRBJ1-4	ASRSGTLNEKLF
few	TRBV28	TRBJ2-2	ASSRPGEGTGELF
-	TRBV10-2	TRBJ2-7	ASSSTRGFYEQY
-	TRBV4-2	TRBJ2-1	ASSQEGGSGNEQF
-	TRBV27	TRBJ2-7	ASSFTAGELYEQY
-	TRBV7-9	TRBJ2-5	ASSRTGGKETQY
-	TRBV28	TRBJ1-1	ASRLVTEAF
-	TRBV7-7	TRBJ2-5	ASGRVRETQY
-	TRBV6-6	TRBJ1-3	ASSQGAIY
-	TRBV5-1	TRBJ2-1	ASSLEGQGGYNEQF
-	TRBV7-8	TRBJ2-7	ASSLGTSAGYYEQY
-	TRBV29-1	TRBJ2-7	SVWGVEQY
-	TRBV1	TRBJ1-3	TSSQDLDGRTGNTIY
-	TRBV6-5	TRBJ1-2	ASSSPGMWYGYT
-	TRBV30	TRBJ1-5	AWSRGGDQPQH
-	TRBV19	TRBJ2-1	ASSTGLVAEQF
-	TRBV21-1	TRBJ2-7	ASSWGETYEQY
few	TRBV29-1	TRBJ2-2	SVLAGGYTGELF
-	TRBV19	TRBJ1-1	ASRRAGGTEAF
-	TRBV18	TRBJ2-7	ASSPGRVLGEQY